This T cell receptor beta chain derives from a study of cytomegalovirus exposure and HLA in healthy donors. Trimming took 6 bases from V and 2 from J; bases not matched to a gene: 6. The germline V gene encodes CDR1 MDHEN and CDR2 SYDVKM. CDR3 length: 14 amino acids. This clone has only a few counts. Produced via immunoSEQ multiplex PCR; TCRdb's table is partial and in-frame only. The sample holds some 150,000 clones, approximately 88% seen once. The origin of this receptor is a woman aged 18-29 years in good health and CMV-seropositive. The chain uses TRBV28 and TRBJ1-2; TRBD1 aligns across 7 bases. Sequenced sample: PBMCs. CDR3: CASRTQTGNYGYTF. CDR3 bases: TGTGCCAGCAGAACTCAGACAGGGAACTATGGCTACACCTTC.